Presented here are 32 T cell receptor beta chains from one specimen sequenced in a study of cytomegalovirus exposure and HLA in healthy donors. Vbeta (60) and Jbeta (13) primers were used in the PCR. The assay was immunoSEQ multiplex PCR, and TCRdb's table has in-frame clones only and misses some. The data contain fewer than 250,000 clones, more than 60% of them singletons. Sequencing was done on a sample of PBMCs. The receptors stem from a woman aged 25-40 years in good health and CMV-seropositive.

A single count supports this clone. The rearrangement uses TRBV4-1 and TRBJ2-7; 8 nucleotides align to TRBD1. This CDR3 has 15 residues. J was trimmed by 0 bases and V by 4 bases; bases with no gene match: 5. Germline V CDR1 and CDR2: MGHRA, YSYEKL. The CDR3 coding sequence is TGCGCCAGCAGCCCTCAGGACAGGGCCTCCTACGAGCAGTACTTC. The encoded protein is CASSPQDRASYEQYF.

The rearrangement joins TRBV18 to TRBJ2-1, with 8 bases fitting TRBD2. The trim removed 3 bases at V and 6 bases at J, leaving 1 base unmatched. The CDR3 spans 13 residues. Germline V gives CDR1 KGHSH, CDR2 LQKENI. CDR3 sequence (DNA): TGTGCCAGCTCACCGGCGGGAGGCAATGAGCAGTTCTTC. It encodes CASSPAGGNEQFF.

This chain joins TRBV4-2 and TRBJ1-4, with TRBD1 as a possible D gene (6 bases). Germline V gene sequence: CDR1 LGHNA, CDR2 YNFKEQ. V shed 0 bases and J shed 5 bases, with 13 bases lying between them. This CDR3 has 16 amino acids. The CDR3 nucleotides are TGTGCCAGCAGCCAAGAGGGGGCAGGGGAAAATGAAAAACTGTTTTTT. It translates to CASSQEGAGENEKLFF.

The rearrangement links TRBV4-3 to TRBJ1-6, with 7 bases that match TRBD1. After removal of 4 bases from V and 3 bases from J, the junction contained 3 bases not matched to a gene. CDR1 is LGHNA and CDR2 is YSLEER in the germline V gene. This CDR3 has 15 residues. CDR3 sequence reads: CASSRGTDYNSPLHF. The DNA of the CDR3 is TGCGCCAGCAGCCGAGGGACAGACTATAATTCACCCCTCCACTTT.

This clone came up once. V gene TRBV28 combines with J gene TRBJ2-4; TRBD2 matches at 10 bases. With V trimmed by 3 bases and J by 3 bases, 11 bases remained unmatched. The V gene's germline CDR1 is MDHEN and CDR2 SYDVKM. CDR3 length: 18 residues. This chain's CDR3 is CASSFPLLAGEGKNIQYF. CDR3 sequence (DNA): TGTGCCAGCAGTTTCCCCCTTCTAGCGGGAGAGGGCAAAAACATTCAGTACTTC. Complete variable domain (other parts from reference TRBV28 and TRBJ2-4): DVKVTQSSRYLVKRTGEKVFLECVQDMDHENMFWYRQDPGLGLRLIYFSYDVKMKEKGDIPEGYSVSREKKERFSLILESASTNQTSMYLCASSFPLLAGEGKNIQYFGAGTRLSVL.

V is TRBV9 and J is TRBJ2-1, with D perhaps matching TRBD2 (5 bases). The germline gives CDR1 SGDLS, CDR2 YYNGEE. The CDR3 is 16 amino acids. Trimming removed 1 base at V and 0 bases at J, with 11 bases between. The CDR3 DNA reads TGTGCCAGCAGCGTACTTAGCGCGAGCTCCTACAATGAGCAGTTCTTC. As protein: CASSVLSASSYNEQFF. Filled out from reference TRBV9 and TRBJ2-1, the complete variable domain reads DSGVTQTPKHLITATGQRVTLRCSPRSGDLSVYWYQQSLDQGLQFLIQYYNGEERAKGNILERFSAQQFPDLHSELNLSSLELGDSALYFCASSVLSASSYNEQFFGPGTRLTVL.

The gene calls are TRBV7-2 and TRBJ2-3; 13 bases are a match to TRBD2. Germline CDR1 SGHTA, CDR2 FQGNSA. The CDR3 runs 16 residues. V shed 5 bases, J shed 5 bases, and the junction held 7 bases outside the gene matches. The CDR3 here is CASSPGTSGTGDTQYF. DNA of the CDR3: TGTGCCAGCAGCCCCGGGACTAGCGGGACCGGAGATACGCAGTATTTT. Using reference TRBV7-2 and TRBJ2-3 for the parts outside the CDR3, the full variable domain is GAGVSQSPSNKVTEKGKDVELRCDPISGHTALYWYRQSLGQGLEFLIYFQGNSAPDKSGLPSDRFSAERTGGSVSTLTIQRTQQEDSAVYLCASSPGTSGTGDTQYFGPGTRLTVL.

This clone turned up a few times. This chain joins TRBV4-2 and TRBJ2-5, with 8 bases that match TRBD2. The J segment lost 3 bases and the V segment lost 5 bases, leaving 11 bases of the junction unmatched. There are 16 residues in the CDR3. CDR1 and CDR2 from the germline V gene are LGHNA and YNFKEQ. The CDR3 spells CASSGRQTGGKETQYF. In DNA, the CDR3 is TGTGCCAGCAGCGGACGACAGACGGGGGGGAAAGAGACCCAGTACTTC.

This chain links TRBV7-2 with TRBJ2-2; possibly TRBD1 for D (5 bases). Trimming removed 8 bases at V and 0 bases at J, with 10 bases between. Germline V gene sequence: CDR1 SGHTA, CDR2 FQGNSA. The CDR3 covers 14 residues. CDR3 residues: CASQGFSNTGELFF. The CDR3 DNA reads as TGTGCCAGCCAGGGTTTTTCGAACACCGGGGAGCTGTTTTTT. Full variable domain (remainder filled in from reference TRBV7-2 and TRBJ2-2): GAGVSQSPSNKVTEKGKDVELRCDPISGHTALYWYRQSLGQGLEFLIYFQGNSAPDKSGLPSDRFSAERTGGSVSTLTIQRTQQEDSAVYLCASQGFSNTGELFFGEGSRLTVL.

The V and J genes are TRBV7-8 and TRBJ1-2; TRBD1 might be the D (5 bases). CDR3 length: 13 amino acids. The V end was cut by 4 bases, the J end by 4 bases, with 10 bases between. CDR1 is SGHVS and CDR2 is FQNEAQ in the germline V gene. The CDR3 protein is CASSSRVGYGYTF. The CDR3 region has the DNA TGTGCCAGCAGCTCCAGGGTGGGCTATGGCTACACCTTC.

This rearrangement joins TRBV10-3 to TRBJ2-7; perhaps TRBD2 as D (5 bases). V lost 6 bases and J lost 2, with 8 bases in between. The CDR3 extends over 12 amino acids. The germline CDR1 and CDR2 sequences are ENHRY and SYGVKD. CDR3 coding DNA: TGTGCCATCAGCACTAGTACCTACGAGCAGTACTTC. This codes for CAISTSTYEQYF.

V is TRBV29-1 and J is TRBJ2-7; 9 nucleotides agree with TRBD1. Germline CDR1 and CDR2: SQVTM and ANQGSEA. The ends lost 3 bases at V and 4 bases at J; junction bases unmatched: 7. The CDR3 is made up of 14 amino acids. CDR3: CSVEEDRGRYEQYF. CDR3 DNA sequence: TGCAGCGTTGAGGAGGACAGGGGAAGGTACGAGCAGTACTTC.

V and J are TRBV4-2 and TRBJ2-5; tentative D call: TRBD2 (5 bases). CDR3 size: 20 residues. Per the germline V gene, CDR1 is LGHNA and CDR2 is YNFKEQ. The V end was cut by 0 bases, the J end by 7 bases, with 30 bases between. CDR3 region: CASSQDWPTSAGGPAGTQYF. The CDR3 nucleotides read TGTGCCAGCAGCCAAGATTGGCCTACGAGCGCGGGTGGGCCCGCGGGGACCCAGTACTTC.

This clone was found once. The rearrangement links TRBV7-2 to TRBJ1-5, with D perhaps matching TRBD1 (6 bases). The CDR3 loop spans 13 amino acids. Trimming removed 6 bases from V and 5 bases from J, with 11 bases in between. Looked up from germline, CDR1 is SGHTA and CDR2 is FQGNSA. CDR3 protein: CASSQRTDQPQHF. The CDR3 nucleotides read TGTGCCAGCAGTCAGCGGACAGATCAGCCCCAGCATTTT. The variable domain in full, completed from reference TRBV7-2 and TRBJ1-5, reads GAGVSQSPSNKVTEKGKDVELRCDPISGHTALYWYRQSLGQGLEFLIYFQGNSAPDKSGLPSDRFSAERTGGSVSTLTIQRTQQEDSAVYLCASSQRTDQPQHFGDGTRLSIL.

The chain joins TRBV6-5 to TRBJ2-1; TRBD2 is a possible D gene (6 bases). This CDR3 comprises 15 residues. Trimming removed 0 bases from V and 7 bases from J, with 13 bases in between. CDR1 is MNHEY, CDR2 SVGAGI, per germline. The CDR3 DNA is TGTGCCAGCAGTTACTCGGCGGGAAAAGGGAATGAGCAGTTCTTC. Translation: CASSYSAGKGNEQFF.

The rearrangement links TRBV15 to TRBJ1-5; D possibly corresponds to TRBD1 (6 bases). The CDR3 is 16 amino acids. From germline, CDR1 is LNHNV and CDR2 YYDKDF (reference sequence). Trimming removed 0 bases at V and 7 bases at J, with 16 bases between. CDR3 in DNA: TGTGCCACCAGCAGAGATGTCAGGGGTTGGGACCAGCCCCAGCATTTT. Encoded protein: CATSRDVRGWDQPQHF.

The rearrangement uses TRBV4-3 and TRBJ1-2; 8 nucleotides agree with TRBD1. The CDR3 is 14 residues long. In germline, CDR1 is LGHNA, CDR2 YSLEER. The trim removed 3 bases at V and 8 bases at J, leaving 8 bases unmatched. The CDR3 region is CASSQVGTGRGYTF. DNA for the CDR3: TGCGCCAGCAGCCAGGTCGGGACAGGTCGGGGCTACACCTTC.

J is TRBJ2-7 and V is TRBV7-9; D is possibly TRBD1 (6 bases). V was trimmed by 1 base and J by 2 bases, leaving 12 bases between them. This CDR3 is 15 amino acids long. Germline V gene lookup returns CDR1 SEHNR and CDR2 FQNEAQ (reference sequence). The CDR3 is CASSLGEQGPYEQYF. In DNA form, the CDR3 reads TGTGCCAGCAGCTTAGGGGAACAGGGACCCTACGAGCAGTACTTC.

This chain links TRBV7-8 with TRBJ2-1; 9 bases fit TRBD1. The CDR3 extends over 16 amino acids. Germline V gene lookup returns CDR1 SGHVS and CDR2 FQNEAQ. The DNA of the CDR3 is TGTGCTTCCGCCCGAAACCGGGACAGGGTGGGTGATGAGCAGTTCTTC. It is translated as CASARNRDRVGDEQFF.

Only one count was recorded for this clone. The chain joins TRBV6-1 to TRBJ2-7, with D tentatively TRBD1 (5 bases). The length of the CDR3 is 18 residues. Trimming removed 1 base from V and 0 bases from J, with 19 bases in between. Germline-derived CDR1 and CDR2 are MNHNS and SASEGT. The CDR3 DNA reads as TGTGCCAGCAGTGAAGGGGGCCGACGGGCGGCAAGCTCCTACGAGCAGTACTTC. This codes for CASSEGGRRAASSYEQYF.

This rearrangement joins TRBV6-1 to TRBJ1-1; possibly TRBD1 for D (5 bases). The V gene lost 5 bases and the J gene lost 10 bases, with 11 bases spanning the gap. The CDR3 is made up of 11 amino acids. Per the germline V gene, CDR1 is MNHNS and CDR2 is SASEGT. The CDR3 loop is CASSFGTLAFF. The CDR3 DNA follows: TGTGCCAGCAGTTTCGGGACTTTAGCTTTCTTT.

The chain links TRBV5-6 to TRBJ2-7, with D maybe TRBD1 (7 bases). The CDR3 totals 15 residues. In germline, CDR1 is SGHDT, CDR2 YYEEEE. With 4 bases removed from V and 1 base from J, the gap between germline ends came to 15 bases. CDR3 nucleotide sequence: TGTGCCAGCAGCGGGGACAGAGGGACTTCCTACGAGCAGTACTTC. It encodes CASSGDRGTSYEQYF.

Only one count was recorded for this clone. The CDR3 DNA sequence: TGTGCCAGCAGCCCCCGGGTTAGCGGGGGCTACAATGAGCAGTTCTTC. Its translation: CASSPRVSGGYNEQFF. The chain couples TRBV7-6 to TRBJ2-1; 9 positions agree with TRBD2. The CDR3 length is 16 residues. CDR1 and CDR2 (germline): SGHVS, FNYEAQ. The V segment lost 5 bases and the J segment 3 bases; nucleotides outside the gene matches: 8.

This clone was detected a few times. Here the CDR3 DNA reads TGCGCCAGCAGCCAAGAAGGGGGACGGGGTCAGAGCTATGGCTACACCTTC. Protein sequence: CASSQEGGRGQSYGYTF. The chain recombines TRBV4-1 with TRBJ1-2; tentative D call: TRBD1 (6 bases). V dropped 0 bases and J dropped 4 bases, with 18 bases sitting between them. This CDR3 is 17 amino acids long. Germline-derived CDR1 and CDR2 are MGHRA and YSYEKL.

The genes are TRBV5-4 and TRBJ1-4; possible D gene TRBD1, 6 bases. Deletions cut 6 bases from V and 6 bases from J, with 12 bases between. CDR1 SGHNT and CDR2 YYREEE come from the germline V gene (reference sequence). The CDR3 is made up of 13 amino acids. The CDR3 loop reads CASKAGVHEKLFF. CDR3 bases: TGTGCCAGCAAGGCAGGGGTTCATGAAAAACTGTTTTTT. Together with reference TRBV5-4 and TRBJ1-4, the CDR3 gives the full variable domain: ETGVTQSPTHLIKTRGQQVTLRCSSQSGHNTVSWYQQALGQGPQFIFQYYREEENGRGNFPPRFSGLQFPNYSSELNVNALELDDSALYLCASKAGVHEKLFFGSGTQLSVL.

The J gene is TRBJ2-3, the V gene TRBV6-6, with D tentatively TRBD2 (6 bases). Trimming removed 2 bases from V and 4 bases from J, with 10 bases in between. This CDR3 spans 14 amino acids. Germline lookup yields CDR1 MNHNY and CDR2 SVGAGI (reference sequence). The CDR3 loop reads CASSYPGLSDTQYF. CDR3 nucleotide sequence: TGTGCCAGCAGTTACCCGGGACTGTCAGATACGCAGTATTTT.

Note on this clone: The junction does not match germline at one end; this may be a read error. The rearrangement joins TRBV5-4 to TRBJ1-6; 10 bases match TRBD1. The CDR3 runs to 14 residues. Germline values: CDR1 SGHNT, CDR2 YYREEE (reference sequence). The CDR3 sequence: CANSLRDRGSPLHF. As DNA, the CDR3 is TGTGCCAACAGCCTCCGGGACAGGGGTTCACCCCTCCACTTT.

The table lists this clone with a few counts. The chain is built from TRBV7-9 and TRBJ2-3; TRBD2 matches 11 bases. J gave up 0 bases and V 5 bases, and 4 bases lay outside the gene matches. Germline CDR1 SEHNR, CDR2 FQNEAQ (reference sequence). This CDR3 is 16 amino acids long. CDR3 DNA sequence: TGTGCCAGCAGCCTGATAGCGGGAGGGAGCACAGATACGCAGTATTTT. Amino acids: CASSLIAGGSTDTQYF.

V usage is TRBV11-2 and J usage is TRBJ2-2, with D hard to call. This CDR3 comprises 14 residues. V lost 4 bases to trimming and J lost 6 bases, with 12 bases between them. In germline, CDR1 is SGHAT, CDR2 FQNNGV. The CDR3 region has the DNA TGTGCCAGCAGCTCCATTGTTTTAGCCGGGGAGCTGTTTTTT. It yields the protein CASSSIVLAGELFF.

V is TRBV5-1 and J is TRBJ1-4, with D perhaps matching TRBD1 (6 bases). The CDR3 is 15 residues long. Germline V gene sequence: CDR1 SGHRS, CDR2 YFSETQ. Trimming removed 4 bases at V and 6 bases at J, with 16 bases between. In DNA, the CDR3 is TGCGCCAGCAGCCCCGGGACAAATGACTATGAAAAACTGTTTTTT. Protein sequence: CASSPGTNDYEKLFF.

CDR3 sequence reads: CASSLVAREVTDTQYF. CDR3 nucleotides: TGTGCCAGCAGCTTGGTTGCGCGGGAGGTCACAGATACGCAGTATTTT. The V call is TRBV5-8, the J call TRBJ2-3; TRBD2 matches at 8 bases. In germline, CDR1 is SGHTS, CDR2 YDEGEE. The CDR3 runs 16 residues. Germline trimming cut 0 bases from V and 2 bases from J; bases unmatched to any gene: 5.

This clone was observed a single time. V gene TRBV7-9 combines with J gene TRBJ2-7; D may be TRBD1 (6 bases). The CDR3 extends over 14 amino acids. Per the germline V gene, CDR1 is SEHNR and CDR2 is FQNEAQ (reference sequence). V gave up 1 base and J gave up 0 bases, with 7 bases separating them. CDR3: CASSLGRGSYEQYF. The DNA for the CDR3 is TGTGCCAGCAGCTTAGGCAGGGGCTCCTACGAGCAGTACTTC.